The rows below give T cell receptor beta chains drawn from one sample of a study of cytomegalovirus exposure and HLA in healthy donors. Repertoires were generated with immunoSEQ multiplex PCR, while TCRdb's copy carries only in-frame clones and drops some. The data contain 180,000 or so clones, roughly 74% of them singletons. Input material: PBMCs. The receptors shown here come from a woman aged 40 to 50 in good health and CMV-seropositive. CDR3s include the opening cysteine and the closing phenylalanine or tryptophan. Fields, in order: V gene, clone size, D gene, J gene, CDR3 DNA, CDR3 protein. D genes are given only for firm matches. Clone sizes are given selectively: once, few, many, or a class where the clone is expanded.

TRBV5-1	NA	TRBD2	TRBJ2-1	TGCGCCAGCAGTCAGGGAGGGAACAATGAGCAGTTCTTC	CASSQGGNNEQFF
TRBV14	NA	TRBD2	TRBJ2-2	TGTGCCAGCAGCCACGCGGGACTAGCGACAAATAGGCCCGGGGAGCTGTTTTTT	CASSHAGLATNRPGELFF
TRBV7-9	NA	TRBD1	TRBJ1-3	TGTGCCAGCAGCTCCAGGACAGGGGCAGGGGTATCTGGAAACACCATATATTTT	CASSSRTGAGVSGNTIYF
TRBV7-9	NA	NA	TRBJ2-5	TGTGCCAGCAGCCTAGGACTCCCCGAAGAGACCCAGTACTTC	CASSLGLPEETQYF
TRBV27	few	NA	TRBJ2-7	TGTGCCAGCAGTATCGGACAGCGGACCGAGCAGTACTTC	CASSIGQRTEQYF
TRBV5-4	NA	TRBD1	TRBJ2-3	TGTGCCAGCAGCCGAATGACAGGGCCAACAGATACGCAGTATTTT	CASSRMTGPTDTQYF
TRBV7-7	NA	NA	TRBJ2-2	TGTGCTAGCAGCTTAGTGGGGGGAGTGAACACCGGGGAGCTGTTTTTT	CASSLVGGVNTGELFF
TRBV11-3	NA	NA	TRBJ2-1	TGTGCCAGCAGCTTAGTAACCTCAGGGGATGAGCAGTTCTTC	CASSLVTSGDEQFF
TRBV4-3	once	TRBD1	TRBJ2-7	TGCGCCAGCAGCCGTCGCGGGACAGGTCTCTACGAGCAGTACTTC	CASSRRGTGLYEQYF
TRBV5-1	NA	NA	TRBJ2-7	TGCGCCAGCAGCTTGGAGGGGCACTACGAGCAGTACTTC	CASSLEGHYEQYF
TRBV7-9	NA	TRBD1	TRBJ1-4	TGTGCCAGCAGCTTAGAAGGGGGCGCGAGGAAACTGTTTTTT	CASSLEGGARKLFF
TRBV5-4	NA	NA	TRBJ2-6	TGTGCCAGCAGCTTGGGTTTAGCCCCGGGCGTCCTGACTTTC	CASSLGLAPGVLTF
TRBV28	NA	NA	TRBJ2-4	TGTGCCAGCAGGGGCCCTAGTGCCAGGGCAAACATTCAGTACTTC	CASRGPSARANIQYF
TRBV19	NA	TRBD2	TRBJ2-5	TGTGCCAGTAGTCCTAGCGGGAGGTCAGAGACCCAGTACTTC	CASSPSGRSETQYF
TRBV6-6	NA	NA	TRBJ2-1	TGTGCCAGCAGGTCTACAGGGTGGAGAACCAATGAGCAGTTCTTC	CASRSTGWRTNEQFF
TRBV18	NA	NA	TRBJ2-5	TGTGCCAGCTCACCACCGTCAGTACAAGAGACCCAGTACTTC	CASSPPSVQETQYF
TRBV30	NA	TRBD1	TRBJ1-4	TGTGCCTGGAGTGAGGACAGGCTCCGGGAAAAACTGTTTTTT	CAWSEDRLREKLFF
TRBV2	NA	NA	TRBJ2-7	TGTGCCAGCAGTCCACCCGGGACTCCAGTCGAGCAGTACTTC	CASSPPGTPVEQYF
TRBV19	NA	TRBD1	TRBJ1-1	TGTGCCAGTAGTACAACAGGGGGCACTGAAGCTTTCTTT	CASSTTGGTEAFF
TRBV5-1	NA	TRBD2	TRBJ2-3	TGCGCCAGCAGCTTGGTTAGCGGGAATACAGATACGCAGTATTTT	CASSLVSGNTDTQYF
TRBV28	NA	NA	TRBJ2-3	TGTGCCAGCAGGGGGCGGGGATACACAGATACGCAGTATTTT	CASRGRGYTDTQYF
TRBV27	NA	TRBD1	TRBJ1-1	TGTGCCAGCAGGACAGGGGGCACTGAAGCTTTCTTT	CASRTGGTEAFF
TRBV2	few	TRBD2	TRBJ2-4	TGTGCCAGCGGAGGCGGGAGAGGTATCCAAGACAAAAACATTCAGTACTTC	CASGGGRGIQDKNIQYF
TRBV27	NA	TRBD2	TRBJ2-1	TGTGCCAGCAGTCGCCGACTAGCGGGAGGGCTGGCCGCCCGTAAAAATGAGCAGTTCTTC	CASSRRLAGGLAARKNEQFF
TRBV30	NA	NA	TRBJ1-4	TGTGCCTGGAGTGGGGGGCGGGAAAAACTGTTTTTT	CAWSGGREKLFF
TRBV6-5	NA	NA	TRBJ1-1	TGTGCCAGCAGTTACTCGGGAGGTAACACTGAAGCTTTCTTT	CASSYSGGNTEAFF
TRBV28	NA	TRBD1	TRBJ1-1	TGTGCCAGCAGTACCAAGTTCCCGGGGACAGGGGGCACTGAAGCTTTCTTT	CASSTKFPGTGGTEAFF
TRBV6-1	few	TRBD2	TRBJ2-5	TGTGCCAGCAGTGACATGGGGGGAGGGCCAGAGACCCAGTACTTC	CASSDMGGGPETQYF
TRBV5-4	once	TRBD1	TRBJ2-1	TGTGCCAGCAGCTCGACAGGGGGTCTCTCCTACAATGAGCAGTTCTTC	CASSSTGGLSYNEQFF
TRBV27	few	TRBD1	TRBJ1-6	TGTGCCAGCAGTCTGACAGGGCCGCCGCGCTCCTATAATTCACCCCTCCACTTT	CASSLTGPPRSYNSPLHF
TRBV7-9	NA	TRBD1	TRBJ1-2	TGTGCCAGCAGCTTGGCCGGGACAGGGGGCGGTGGCTACACCTTC	CASSLAGTGGGGYTF
TRBV30	few	TRBD1	TRBJ1-4	TGTGCCTGGAGAGAGACAGGGAATGAAAAACTGTTTTTT	CAWRETGNEKLFF